This T cell receptor (beta chain) is drawn from a study of CD8 T cells in ankylosing spondylitis. General study findings and limits: A motif of 7 to 9 highly homologous TCR beta variants was seen as apparently characteristic of ankylosing spondylitis blood.

This clonotype was picked up many times. The target antigen is unknown. TCRdb recomputed calls from the 5' RACE reads with MiXCR, one row per CDR3 protein. The sample comprises 500,000 or so distinct CDR3 sequences, 5.3% of which are singletons, and around 3.6% rests with the top ten. Unmatched junction bases numbered 7, after V lost 1 base and J lost 7 bases. The CDR3 runs 15 residues. Germline V gene sequence: CDR1 SGHRS, CDR2 YFSETQ. The source material was blood, either unsorted or a sorted T cell fraction (not recorded which). This TCR derives from a male donor with ankylosing spondylitis. This sequence joins TRBV5-1 and TRBJ2-1; 8 positions agree with TRBD2. The CDR3 region is CASSLLAGGINEQFF. CDR3 DNA sequence: TGCGCCAGCAGCTTGCTGGCGGGGGGAATAAATGAGCAGTTCTTC.